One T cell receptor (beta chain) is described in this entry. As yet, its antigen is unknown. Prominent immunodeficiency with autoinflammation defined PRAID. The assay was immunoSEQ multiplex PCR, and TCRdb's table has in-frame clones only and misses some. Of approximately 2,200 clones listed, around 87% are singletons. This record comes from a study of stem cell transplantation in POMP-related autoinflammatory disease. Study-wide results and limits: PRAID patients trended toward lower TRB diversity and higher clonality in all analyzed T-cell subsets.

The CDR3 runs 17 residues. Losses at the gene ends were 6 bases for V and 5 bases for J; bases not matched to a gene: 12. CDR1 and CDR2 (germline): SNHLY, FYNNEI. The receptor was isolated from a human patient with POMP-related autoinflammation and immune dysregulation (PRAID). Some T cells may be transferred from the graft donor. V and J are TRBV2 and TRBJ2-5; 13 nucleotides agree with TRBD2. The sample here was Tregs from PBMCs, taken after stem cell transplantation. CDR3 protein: CASSSPPGLAGVETQYF. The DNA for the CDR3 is TGTGCCAGCAGCAGCCCCCCCGGACTAGCGGGGGTGGAGACCCAGTACTTC.